This TCR beta chain was profiled in a study of T-cell memory formation after mild COVID-19. Points from the study as a whole: CM and EM subsets held most contracting CD4+ clones; EMRA held CD8+ ones. Day 15 to 85 contracting clones showed balanced CD4/CD8; later expanders leaned CD4+. Within pre-infection memory, some responding clones were found, suggesting cross-reactive memory joined.

This clonotype appeared a few times. Antigen: not known. 5'RACE primed from the constant segment yielded TCR alpha and TCR beta cDNA libraries bearing sample barcodes and UMIs. TCRdb analysed the 5' RACE reads with MiXCR anew, one entry per CDR3 protein. The repertoire holds under 300,000 distinct CDR3 sequences, with 16% as singletons. The origin of this receptor is a man aged 18 to 35 who had mild COVID-19 (a few samples of this study predate the infection). Cell type and time point are not known. The sample was PBMCs or a T cell subset sorted from them (not recorded which).

In DNA form, the CDR3 reads TGTGCCAGCAGTCCCATCAGGGGCACCGGGGAGCTGTTTTTT. This gives the protein CASSPIRGTGELFF. This chain connects TRBV12-3 or TRBV12-4 to TRBJ2-2, with D possibly matching TRBD1 (6 bases). This CDR3 spans 14 amino acids. V gave up 5 bases and J gave up 4 bases, with 11 bases separating them.